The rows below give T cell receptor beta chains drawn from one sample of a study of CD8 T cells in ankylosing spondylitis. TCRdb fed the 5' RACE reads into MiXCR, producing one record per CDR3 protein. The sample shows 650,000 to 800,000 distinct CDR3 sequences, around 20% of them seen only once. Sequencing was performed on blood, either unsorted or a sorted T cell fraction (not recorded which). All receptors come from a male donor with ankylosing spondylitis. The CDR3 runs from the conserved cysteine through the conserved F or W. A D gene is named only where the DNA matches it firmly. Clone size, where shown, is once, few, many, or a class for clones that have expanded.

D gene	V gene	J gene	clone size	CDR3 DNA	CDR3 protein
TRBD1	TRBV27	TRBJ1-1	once	TGTTCCAGCAGTTTGACAGGGACTGAAGCTTTCTTT	CSSSLTGTEAFF
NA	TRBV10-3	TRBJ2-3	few	TGTGCCATTATGGGGACTCCCACAGATACGCAGTATTTT	CAIMGTPTDTQYF
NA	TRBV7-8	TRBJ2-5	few	TGTGCCAGCAGCTTTTTGCCGGTCGGAGAGACCCAGTACTTC	CASSFLPVGETQYF
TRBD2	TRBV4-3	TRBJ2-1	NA	TGCGCCAGCAGCCAAGTAGGAAAAACTAGCGGATACAATGAGCAGTTCTTC	CASSQVGKTSGYNEQFF
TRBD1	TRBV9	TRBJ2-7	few	TGTGCCAGCAGCCCTAGGACAGGGCGGGGATGGAAGTCCGACGAGCAGTACTTC	CASSPRTGRGWKSDEQYF
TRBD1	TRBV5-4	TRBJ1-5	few	TGTGCCAGCAGCTCAGGACAGGGGTCGGACCAGCCCCAGCATTTT	CASSSGQGSDQPQHF
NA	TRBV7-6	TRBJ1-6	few	TGTGCCAGCAGCTTAGAATCGGGGGAGGTTGACTCACCCCTCCACTTT	CASSLESGEVDSPLHF
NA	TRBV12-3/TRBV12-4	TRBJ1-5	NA	TGTGCCAGCAGGCTGGGGGAACAAAATCAGCCCCAGCATTTT	CASRLGEQNQPQHF
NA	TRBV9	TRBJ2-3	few	TGTGCCAGCAGCGTAGAGGGAGAAGATACGCAGTATTTT	CASSVEGEDTQYF
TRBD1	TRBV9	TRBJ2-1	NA	TGTGCCAGCAGCTTGCCCCCGGGACAGGGAGAAAATGAGCAGTTCTTC	CASSLPPGQGENEQFF